Described below is a single T cell receptor (beta chain) sequence and its context. Antigen: not known. Central memory, naive, regulatory and stem cell-like memory CD4+ cells were sorted by CD45RO/CCR7/CD25/CD127/CD95/CD27. This entry belongs to a study of beta chain features in type 1 diabetes. Every bit of the isolated RNA underwent reverse transcription, so sequencing read expressed TCRB transcripts. The assay was immunoSEQ multiplex PCR, and TCRdb's table has in-frame clones only and misses some. This sample has hundreds of thousands of clones, with under 20% found just once. General observations from the study: Junctions at VDJ sites from type 1 diabetes patients had fewer insertions and more deletions. TCRB CDR3s were moderately but significantly shorter in Type 1 diabetes patients in all four CD4+ subsets. Small HLA sub-analyses could not settle whether HLA shapes TCRB rearrangement.

Trimming at V came to 8 bases and at J to 9 bases, leaving 3 bases not matched to a gene. From germline, CDR1 is MDHEN and CDR2 SYDVKM. This CDR3 is built from 11 residues. The chain couples TRBV28 to TRBJ2-1, with 8 bases lining up with TRBD2. What was sequenced was naive CD4+ T cells from blood. The TCR sequence derives from a woman aged 18-29 years in good health. The CDR3 DNA follows: TGTGCCAGCGCCAGCGGGAGTGAGCAGTTCTTC. Translated, it gives CASASGSEQFF.